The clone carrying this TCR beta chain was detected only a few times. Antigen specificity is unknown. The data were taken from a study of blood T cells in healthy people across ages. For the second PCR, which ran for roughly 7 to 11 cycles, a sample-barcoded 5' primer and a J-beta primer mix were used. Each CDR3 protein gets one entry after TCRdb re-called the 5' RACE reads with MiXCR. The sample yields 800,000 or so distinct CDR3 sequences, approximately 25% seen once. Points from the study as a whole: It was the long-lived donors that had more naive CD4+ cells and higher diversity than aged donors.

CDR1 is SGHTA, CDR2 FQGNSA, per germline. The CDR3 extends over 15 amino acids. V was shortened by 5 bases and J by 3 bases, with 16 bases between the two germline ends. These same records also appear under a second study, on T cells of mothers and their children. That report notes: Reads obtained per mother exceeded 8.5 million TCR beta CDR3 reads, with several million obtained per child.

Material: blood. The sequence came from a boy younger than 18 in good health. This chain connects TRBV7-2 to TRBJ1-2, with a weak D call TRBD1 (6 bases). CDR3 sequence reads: CASSPRPGDHYGYTF. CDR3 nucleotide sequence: TGTGCCAGCAGCCCTAGACCAGGGGATCACTATGGCTACACCTTC.